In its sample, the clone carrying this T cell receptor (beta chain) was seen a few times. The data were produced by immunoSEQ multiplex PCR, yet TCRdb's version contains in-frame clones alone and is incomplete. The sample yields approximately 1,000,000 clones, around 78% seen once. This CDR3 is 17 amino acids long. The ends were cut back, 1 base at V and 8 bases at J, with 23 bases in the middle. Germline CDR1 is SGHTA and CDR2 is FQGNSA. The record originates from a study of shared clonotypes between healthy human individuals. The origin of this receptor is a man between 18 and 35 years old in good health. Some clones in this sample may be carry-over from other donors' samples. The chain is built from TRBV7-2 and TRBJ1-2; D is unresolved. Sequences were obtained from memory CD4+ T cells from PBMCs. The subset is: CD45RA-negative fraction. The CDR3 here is CASSLDSQEGRLGGYTF. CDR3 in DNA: TGTGCCAGCAGCTTAGATAGTCAGGAAGGAAGGCTTGGGGGCTACACCTTC.